This passage covers 9 T cell receptor beta chains from one sample sequenced in a study of blood T cell repertoires in COVID-19. The method was immunoSEQ multiplex PCR; TCRdb's version includes in-frame clones alone and lacks a portion of them. The repertoire holds about 40,000 clones, with around 90% as singletons. Input material: peripheral blood. Source of these receptors: a man aged 55 to 69 with acute or convalescent COVID-19.

The chain employs TRBV7-9 and TRBJ1-1, with a weak D call TRBD1 (5 bases). Trimming removed 6 bases from V and 10 bases from J, with 12 bases in between. Germline CDR1 reads SEHNR; CDR2 reads FQNEAQ (reference sequence). The CDR3 length is 11 residues. CDR3 nucleotide sequence: TGTGCCAGCAGACCAGGGTTGCCAGCTTTCTTT. Translated, it gives CASRPGLPAFF.

The chain uses TRBV4-3 and TRBJ1-2, with D possibly being TRBD1 (6 bases). The germline gives CDR1 LGHNA, CDR2 YSLEER. The CDR3 loop spans 15 amino acids. The germline V and J ends were trimmed by 6 bases and 3 bases, with 17 bases remaining between them. The CDR3 reads CASSHPGHRDYGYTF. The CDR3 DNA reads as TGCGCCAGCAGTCACCCGGGACACAGGGACTATGGCTACACCTTC.

A single count supports this clone. V gene TRBV25-1 combines with J gene TRBJ1-1, with TRBD1 identical over 7 bases. Losses at the gene ends were 6 bases for V and 1 base for J; bases not matched to a gene: 5. Germline V lookup: CDR1 MGHDK, CDR2 SYGVNS. The CDR3 loop spans 14 amino acids. Written as DNA, the CDR3 is TGTGCCAGCAGGGAGACAGGGAGGAACACTGAAGCTTTCTTT. Residues: CASRETGRNTEAFF. Variable domain in full (rest from reference TRBV25-1 and TRBJ1-1): EADIYQTPRYLVIGTGKKITLECSQTMGHDKMYWYQQDPGMELHLIHYSYGVNSTEKGDLSSESTVSRIRTEHFPLTLESARPSHTSQYLCASRETGRNTEAFFGQGTRLTVV.

This sequence joins TRBV29-1 and TRBJ1-3, with D possibly matching TRBD1 (6 bases). V lost 6 bases to trimming and J lost 4 bases, with 10 bases between them. CDR3 length equals 12 residues. The germline V gene has CDR1 SQVTM and CDR2 ANQGSEA. The CDR3 DNA follows: TGCAGCGTGGACAGAAGGGGAAACACCATATATTTT. Translation gives CSVDRRGNTIYF.

The V and J genes are TRBV6-4 and TRBJ2-3; D not certain. Trimming took 0 bases from V and 4 from J, leaving 8 bases between them. Germline V gives CDR1 MRHNA, CDR2 SNTAGT. The CDR3 has 14 amino acids. CDR3 in amino acids: CASSDSQVPDTQYF. The CDR3 coding sequence is TGTGCCAGCAGTGACTCCCAGGTCCCAGATACGCAGTATTTT.

CDR3 in amino acids: CASSPYSGVPYEQYF. The DNA of the CDR3 is TGCGCCAGCAGCCCCTATAGCGGGGTCCCCTACGAGCAGTACTTC. The rearrangement joins TRBV4-1 to TRBJ2-7; the match to TRBD2 covers 8 bases. This CDR3 is 15 amino acids long. V lost 4 bases and J lost 2; bases outside the gene matches: 7. Germline assignment: CDR1 MGHRA and CDR2 YSYEKL.

CDR3 loop: CASSLTSGSDTQYF. CDR3 nucleotides: TGTGCCAGCAGCTTGACTAGCGGCTCAGATACGCAGTATTTT. V usage is TRBV7-8 and J usage is TRBJ2-3; 9 nucleotides line up with TRBD2. Per the germline V gene, CDR1 is SGHVS and CDR2 is FQNEAQ. CDR3 length: 14 residues. V dropped 3 bases and J dropped 4; count of bases not matched to a gene: 2.

This clone occurred a few times. This chain connects TRBV5-1 to TRBJ1-6; 7 bases are shared with TRBD1. V shed 4 bases and J 0 bases; nucleotides not matched to a gene: 4. The germline CDR1 and CDR2 sequences are SGHRS and YFSETQ. CDR3 size: 16 residues. CDR3 loop: CASSGGQSSYNSPLHF. The DNA for the CDR3 is TGCGCCAGCAGCGGGGGACAGAGCTCCTATAATTCACCCCTCCACTTT.

The rearrangement uses TRBV21-1 and TRBJ2-6; the table names TRBD1, a call not compared with the DNA. TRBV21-1 is reported as a pseudogene. The CDR3 loop spans 16 amino acids. Here the CDR3 reads CASSKADRAGANVLTF. The CDR3 DNA sequence: TGTGCCAGCAGCAAAGCGGACAGGGCTGGGGCCAACGTCCTGACTTTC.